The next 10 T cell receptor beta chains were all read from a single sample in a study of T cell repertoires in cytomegalovirus infection. TCRdb called the reads again in MiXCR, with one record for every CDR3 protein. Of approximately 130,000 distinct CDR3 sequences in the sample, 8% to 9% were seen once. Sequencing was done on a sample of PBMCs. The receptors stem from a human donor in good health (CMV status not recorded). Some clones in this sample may be carry-over from other donors' samples.

This clonotype has a handful of counts. V and J are TRBV28 and TRBJ1-4, with D perhaps matching TRBD1 (5 bases). This CDR3 has 16 residues. CDR1 is MDHEN, CDR2 SYDVKM, per germline. Trimming took 4 bases from V and 6 from J, leaving 18 bases between them. The CDR3 DNA follows: TGTGCCAGCAGTTCCTCAGGGAGCGCAGATTATGAAAAACTGTTTTTT. It is translated as CASSSSGSADYEKLFF.

This rearrangement joins TRBV28 to TRBJ1-6; D remains ambiguous. Trimming removed 6 bases from V and 4 bases from J, with 7 bases in between. The CDR3 has 13 amino acids. In germline, CDR1 is MDHEN, CDR2 SYDVKM. CDR3 in DNA: TGTGCCAGCAGGGCGGATTATAATTCACCCCTCCACTTT. Its translation: CASRADYNSPLHF.

This clonotype was counted at least ten times. The chain is built from TRBV5-1 and TRBJ2-7, with TRBD1 as a possible D gene (6 bases). Per the germline V gene, CDR1 is SGHRS and CDR2 is YFSETQ. This CDR3 contains 14 residues. V lost 3 bases to trimming and J lost 2 bases, with 12 bases between them. The CDR3 loop reads CASSSRTATYEQYF. The CDR3 nucleotides are TGCGCCAGCAGCTCACGGACAGCAACCTACGAGCAGTACTTC.

The chain employs TRBV29-1 and TRBJ2-1; a possible D gene is TRBD1 (7 bases). The CDR3 runs 11 residues. The V gene lost 7 bases and the J gene lost 10 bases, with 14 bases spanning the gap. Germline V gene data show CDR1 as SQVTM and CDR2 as ANQGSEA. The CDR3 nucleotides read TGCAGCGGTGGAGGGGGCCCCGAGCAGTTCTTC. Translation gives CSGGGGPEQFF.

This clonotype was seen only a few times. The chain uses TRBV2 and TRBJ2-3; perhaps D is TRBD1 or TRBD2 (5 bases each). The ends were cut back, 4 bases at V and 1 base at J, with 15 bases in the middle. This CDR3 has 16 amino acids. Germline-derived CDR1 and CDR2 are SNHLY and FYNNEI. The CDR3 loop reads CASSVWDGVGTDTQYF. The CDR3 bases are TGTGCCAGCAGTGTCTGGGACGGGGTAGGCACAGATACGCAGTATTTT.

The rearrangement links TRBV2 to TRBJ2-1, with D unclear. The CDR3 loop spans 13 amino acids. Germline loops: CDR1 SNHLY, CDR2 FYNNEI. V dropped 5 bases and J dropped 4 bases, with 9 bases sitting between them. CDR3 residues: CASSYQAYNEQFF. CDR3 sequence (DNA): TGTGCCAGCAGTTATCAGGCTTACAATGAGCAGTTCTTC.

The V and J genes are TRBV29-1 and TRBJ2-7, with TRBD1 matching over 9 bases. Germline V gene data show CDR1 as SQVTM and CDR2 as ANQGSEA. This CDR3 has 14 residues. V lost 5 bases to trimming and J lost 3 bases; unmatched junction nucleotides: 8. The CDR3 nucleotides are TGCAGCGTTACCTCCGGGACAGGGATCTACGAGCAGTACTTC. Amino acid sequence: CSVTSGTGIYEQYF.

CDR3 bases: TGTGCCAGCAGCCACGTCGGGCAGGGCATGAACACTGAAGCTTTCTTT. It is translated as CASSHVGQGMNTEAFF. This rearrangement joins TRBV4-2 to TRBJ1-1; possible D gene TRBD1, 5 bases. The CDR3 has 16 residues. V lost 3 bases and J lost 0, with 14 bases in between. From germline, CDR1 is LGHNA and CDR2 YNFKEQ.

This clonotype was recorded only once. The genes are TRBV7-6 and TRBJ2-5; D ambiguous. The CDR3 has 14 residues. CDR1 and CDR2 (germline): SGHVS, FNYEAQ. Between the trimmed V and J ends, which lost 8 bases and 1 base, there was a span of 14 bases. DNA of the CDR3: TGTGCCAGCGGCCCACTTCCAAGCCAAGAGACCCAGTACTTC. It encodes CASGPLPSQETQYF.

This clonotype has a count of ten or more. The V gene is TRBV6-6, the J gene TRBJ2-1; TRBD2 agrees at 7 bases. The CDR3 covers 14 residues. Germline CDR1 reads MNHNY; CDR2 reads SVGAGI (reference sequence). V trimming: 6 bases; J trimming: 5 bases; junction bases outside the gene matches: 7. The CDR3 DNA reads TGTGCCAGCAGCCCGAGCGGGACGAACAATGAGCAGTTCTTC. This translates into CASSPSGTNNEQFF.